This is a list of T cell receptor beta chains from one sample in a study of tumor-infiltrating lymphocytes in localized non-small cell lung cancer. Clones were read by immunoSEQ multiplex PCR, and TCRdb kept only the in-frame ones, dropping some. The data contain 10,000 or so clones, around 81% of them singletons. Sequenced material: uninvolved lung tissue not adjacent to the tumor. The origin of the receptors is a human donor with non-small cell lung cancer. CDR3s include the opening cysteine and the closing phenylalanine or tryptophan. D genes are given only for firm matches. Size tells how often a clone was seen (once, few, many) or the class of an expanded clone, and some rows leave it out.

V: TRBV7-2
length: 14
size: .
J: TRBJ2-3
D: .
CDR3: CASSTTAAVDTQYF
DNA: TGTGCCAGCAGCACCACGGCGGCGGTCGATACGCAGTATTTT

V: TRBV4-3
length: 15
size: .
J: TRBJ2-1
D: TRBD1
CDR3: CASSQSRGPYNEQFF
DNA: TGCGCCAGCAGCCAGAGCAGGGGGCCATACAATGAGCAGTTCTTC

V: TRBV5-1
length: 17
size: .
J: TRBJ1-3
D: .
CDR3: CASSPGGGFYSGNTIYF
DNA: TGCGCCAGCAGCCCTGGGGGGGGGTTCTACTCTGGAAACACCATATATTTT

V: TRBV2
length: 12
size: .
J: TRBJ2-1
D: .
CDR3: CATGSPPAEQFF
DNA: TGTGCCACCGGGAGTCCCCCCGCTGAGCAGTTCTTC

V: TRBV10-2
length: 12
size: .
J: TRBJ2-3
D: .
CDR3: CASSLDLNTQYF
DNA: TGCGCCAGCAGCCTTGACTTAAATACGCAGTATTTT

V: TRBV29-1
length: 12
size: .
J: TRBJ2-7
D: .
CDR3: CSVRDLPYEQYF
DNA: TGCAGCGTCCGGGACTTACCCTACGAGCAGTACTTC

V: TRBV7-2
length: 15
size: .
J: TRBJ2-7
D: .
CDR3: CASSLSGTAGYEQYF
DNA: TGTGCCAGCAGCTTATCCGGGACTGCGGGCTACGAGCAGTACTTC

V: TRBV6-6
length: 16
size: .
J: TRBJ2-7
D: TRBD2
CDR3: CASSYGGGRWSYEQYF
DNA: TGTGCCAGCAGTTACGGGGGCGGGAGGTGGTCCTACGAGCAGTACTTC

V: TRBV28
length: 12
size: .
J: TRBJ2-7
D: .
CDR3: CASSTDRYEQYF
DNA: TGTGCCAGCAGCACCGACCGCTACGAGCAGTACTTC

V: TRBV5-5
length: 14
size: .
J: TRBJ1-2
D: .
CDR3: CASSLARGEYGYTF
DNA: TGTGCCAGCAGCTTGGCGAGGGGGGAATATGGCTACACCTTC

V: TRBV28
length: 14
size: .
J: TRBJ1-2
D: .
CDR3: CASTPNPSLYGYTF
DNA: TGTGCCAGCACGCCGAATCCGAGTCTCTATGGCTACACCTTC

V: TRBV18
length: 15
size: .
J: TRBJ1-1
D: .
CDR3: CASSPPRGGGTEAFF
DNA: TGTGCCAGCTCACCTCCTCGGGGGGGCGGCACTGAAGCTTTCTTT

V: TRBV11-2
length: 14
size: .
J: TRBJ1-3
D: .
CDR3: CASSLGGSGNTIYF
DNA: TGTGCCAGCAGCTTAGGGGGCTCTGGAAACACCATATATTTT

V: TRBV10-2
length: 15
size: once
J: TRBJ2-7
D: .
CDR3: CASSEFVQYSDEQYF
DNA: TGCGCCAGCAGTGAGTTCGTGCAATACTCCGACGAGCAGTACTTC

V: TRBV5-5
length: 15
size: once
J: TRBJ1-1
D: .
CDR3: CASSFLDIDYTEAFF
DNA: TGTGCCAGCAGCTTCCTGGACATCGATTACACTGAAGCTTTCTTT

V: TRBV30
length: 14
size: .
J: TRBJ2-7
D: TRBD2
CDR3: CAWSMGGGHYEQYF
DNA: TGTGCCTGGAGTATGGGCGGGGGGCATTACGAGCAGTACTTC

V: TRBV19
length: 15
size: .
J: TRBJ1-1
D: .
CDR3: CASSKAGSLDTEAFF
DNA: TGTGCCAGTAGTAAGGCGGGGAGTCTGGACACTGAAGCTTTCTTT

V: TRBV10-3
length: 13
size: .
J: TRBJ1-5
D: .
CDR3: CAISKGQPEPQHF
DNA: TGTGCCATCAGTAAAGGGCAGCCTGAGCCCCAGCATTTT

V: TRBV6-6
length: 15
size: once
J: TRBJ1-5
D: TRBD1
CDR3: CASGARQGDNQPQHF
DNA: TGTGCCAGCGGGGCGCGACAGGGCGACAATCAGCCCCAGCATTTT

V: TRBV27
length: 15
size: .
J: TRBJ2-3
D: TRBD1
CDR3: CASSRRGQSTDTQYF
DNA: TGTGCCAGCAGTCGAAGGGGACAGAGCACAGATACGCAGTATTTT

V: TRBV29-1
length: 13
size: .
J: TRBJ1-2
D: TRBD1
CDR3: CSTSKGAGNGYTF
DNA: TGCAGCACATCAAAGGGGGCAGGGAATGGCTACACCTTC

V: TRBV19
length: 16
size: .
J: TRBJ1-2
D: .
CDR3: CASRSGRYDSFYGYTF
DNA: TGTGCCAGTAGGAGTGGGAGATATGACAGCTTCTATGGCTACACCTTC

V: TRBV11-3
length: 15
size: .
J: TRBJ2-1
D: .
CDR3: CASSLEWTGGNEQFF
DNA: TGTGCCAGCAGCTTAGAGTGGACTGGGGGAAATGAGCAGTTCTTC

V: TRBV5-6
length: 14
size: .
J: TRBJ2-1
D: .
CDR3: CASSKYPLGYEQFF
DNA: TGTGCCAGCAGTAAGTACCCCCTCGGGTATGAGCAGTTCTTC

V: TRBV29-1
length: 13
size: .
J: TRBJ2-2
D: TRBD2
CDR3: CSVAGTSVGELFF
DNA: TGCAGCGTGGCCGGGACTAGCGTCGGGGAGCTGTTTTTT

V: TRBV28
length: 14
size: .
J: TRBJ2-6
D: .
CDR3: CASSFPNGANVLTF
DNA: TGTGCCAGCAGTTTCCCAAATGGGGCCAACGTCCTGACTTTC

V: TRBV5-1
length: 14
size: .
J: TRBJ2-2
D: TRBD2
CDR3: CASSPSLATGELFF
DNA: TGCGCCAGCAGCCCTTCACTAGCGACCGGGGAGCTGTTTTTT

V: TRBV7-8
length: 17
size: .
J: TRBJ2-7
D: .
CDR3: CASSLARSDLDKDEQYF
DNA: TGTGCCAGCAGCTTAGCGCGGAGCGATTTAGATAAAGACGAGCAGTACTTC

V: TRBV21-1
length: 16
size: .
J: TRBJ2-2
D: .
CDR3: CATTLRTSGSSGELFF
DNA: TGTGCCACCACTCTTCGGACTAGCGGGAGTTCCGGGGAGCTGTTTTTT

V: TRBV7-2
length: 12
size: .
J: TRBJ1-2
D: .
CDR3: CASSSHSYGYTF
DNA: TGTGCCAGCAGCTCCCACAGCTATGGCTACACCTTC

V: TRBV2
length: 15
size: .
J: TRBJ2-7
D: .
CDR3: CASSVKRDTTYEQYF
DNA: TGTGCCAGCAGTGTGAAACGGGATACAACCTACGAGCAGTACTTC

V: TRBV6-5
length: 14
size: .
J: TRBJ1-4
D: .
CDR3: CASSYSGVREKLFF
DNA: TGTGCCAGCAGTTACTCGGGGGTACGAGAAAAACTGTTTTTT

V: TRBV18
length: 16
size: once
J: TRBJ1-1
D: TRBD1
CDR3: CASSPGTGNMNTEAFF
DNA: TGTGCCAGCTCACCAGGGACAGGGAACATGAACACTGAAGCTTTCTTT

V: TRBV5-4
length: 15
size: .
J: TRBJ1-2
D: .
CDR3: CASSSRTFSNYGYTF
DNA: TGTGCCAGCAGCTCCCGGACATTTTCAAACTATGGCTACACCTTC

V: TRBV7-2
length: 15
size: once
J: TRBJ2-3
D: .
CDR3: CASSRDRDYTDTQYF
DNA: TGTGCCAGCAGCCGAGACAGGGACTACACAGATACGCAGTATTTT

V: TRBV10-1
length: 15
size: .
J: TRBJ2-3
D: TRBD1
CDR3: CATPFTGVATDTQYF
DNA: TGCGCCACCCCTTTTACAGGGGTCGCCACAGATACGCAGTATTTT

V: TRBV19
length: 15
size: .
J: TRBJ1-2
D: TRBD1
CDR3: CASSTFTTGTDGYTF
DNA: TGTGCCAGTAGTACCTTTACGACAGGGACGGATGGCTACACCTTC

V: TRBV28
length: 13
size: hyperexpanded
J: TRBJ1-5
D: .
CDR3: CASQRRGNQPQHF
DNA: TGTGCCAGCCAACGAAGGGGAAATCAGCCCCAGCATTTT

V: TRBV10-1
length: 14
size: .
J: TRBJ2-7
D: TRBD2
CDR3: CASSESGRPYEQYF
DNA: TGCGCCAGCAGTGAGAGCGGGAGACCGTACGAGCAGTACTTC

V: TRBV18
length: 19
size: .
J: TRBJ2-1
D: TRBD2
CDR3: CASSRRTSGSGRSYNEQFF
DNA: TGTGCCAGCTCACGGAGGACTAGCGGGAGTGGCCGCTCCTACAATGAGCAGTTCTTC

V: TRBV9
length: 16
size: .
J: TRBJ2-3
D: TRBD2
CDR3: CASSPAGGPLTDTQYF
DNA: TGTGCCAGCAGCCCAGCGGGAGGGCCCCTCACAGATACGCAGTATTTT

V: TRBV30
length: 14
size: .
J: TRBJ2-2
D: TRBD2
CDR3: CAWRAGLRPGELFF
DNA: TGTGCCTGGAGAGCGGGACTACGACCCGGGGAGCTGTTTTTT

V: TRBV7-2
length: 13
size: large
J: TRBJ2-7
D: .
CDR3: CASSQDSSYEQYF
DNA: TGTGCCAGCAGCCAAGACAGCTCCTACGAGCAGTACTTC

V: TRBV29-1
length: 13
size: .
J: TRBJ2-5
D: .
CDR3: CSVSGQHQETQYF
DNA: TGCAGCGTTTCGGGTCAACACCAAGAGACCCAGTACTTC

V: TRBV18
length: 14
size: once
J: TRBJ1-2
D: .
CDR3: CASSPDRSNYGYTF
DNA: TGTGCCAGCTCACCGGACAGATCTAACTATGGCTACACCTTC

V: TRBV2
length: 12
size: once
J: TRBJ1-1
D: .
CDR3: CASRTRGTEAFF
DNA: TGTGCCAGCAGGACCCGGGGTACTGAAGCTTTCTTT

V: TRBV11-2
length: 14
size: .
J: TRBJ2-7
D: .
CDR3: CASSLEVGVGEQYF
DNA: TGTGCCAGCAGCTTAGAGGTGGGAGTCGGCGAGCAGTACTTC

V: TRBV5-1
length: 16
size: .
J: TRBJ2-1
D: .
CDR3: CASSVSTGSSYNEQFF
DNA: TGCGCCAGCAGCGTCTCGACTGGGAGCTCCTACAATGAGCAGTTCTTC

V: TRBV6-1
length: 14
size: once
J: TRBJ1-3
D: .
CDR3: CASSDRARANTIYF
DNA: TGTGCCAGCAGTGACAGGGCGAGGGCAAACACCATATATTTT

V: TRBV15
length: 15
size: .
J: TRBJ1-1
D: TRBD1
CDR3: CATSTGDRGRTEAFF
DNA: TGTGCCACCAGCACAGGGGACAGGGGGCGCACTGAAGCTTTCTTT

V: TRBV5-1
length: 15
size: .
J: TRBJ1-4
D: .
CDR3: CASSLTGITNEKLFF
DNA: TGCGCCAGCAGCTTGACAGGGATTACTAATGAAAAACTGTTTTTT

V: TRBV6-5
length: 13
size: .
J: TRBJ2-3
D: .
CDR3: CASSYLATDTQYF
DNA: TGTGCCAGCAGTTACCTAGCTACAGATACGCAGTATTTT